What follows are 22 T cell receptor beta chains derived from one specimen sequenced in a study of blood T cell repertoires in COVID-19. Some clones are missing from TCRdb's copy, which holds only in-frame ones; the method was immunoSEQ multiplex PCR. The sample yields about 64,000 clones, 88% seen once. Sequenced input: PBMCs or T cells enriched from blood (not recorded which). The receptors derive from a woman between 35 and 50 years old who had recovered from COVID-19.

The chain couples TRBV2 to TRBJ1-1, with D perhaps TRBD1 (5 bases). The CDR3 is 15 residues long. Germline CDR1 and CDR2: SNHLY and FYNNEI. Trimming cost V 1 base and J 4 bases, with 13 bases left between them. As DNA, the CDR3 is TGTGCCAGCAGTGAAGTTCGGGGGAGCGGCACTGAAGCTTTCTTT. It encodes CASSEVRGSGTEAFF.

Here the CDR3 reads CSIGTSEKTQYF. CDR3 DNA: TGCAGCATAGGGACTAGCGAGAAGACCCAGTACTTC. The J gene is TRBJ2-5, the V gene TRBV29-1, with 10 nucleotides matching TRBD2. The V and J ends lost 8 bases and 6 bases, in that order; junction bases with no gene match: 6. Looked up from germline, CDR1 is SQVTM and CDR2 is ANQGSEA. CDR3 length: 12 amino acids.

This chain connects TRBV5-4 to TRBJ2-5; D is unresolved. The CDR3 spans 14 residues. CDR1 is SGHNT, CDR2 YYREEE, per germline (reference sequence). The germline V and J ends were trimmed by 0 bases and 7 bases, with 13 bases remaining between them. DNA of the CDR3: TGTGCCAGCAGCTTGGGGAACCAGGTGGGGACCCAGTACTTC. Translating gives CASSLGNQVGTQYF. The full variable domain, with the rest looked up from reference TRBV5-4 and TRBJ2-5, is ETGVTQSPTHLIKTRGQQVTLRCSSQSGHNTVSWYQQALGQGPQFIFQYYREEENGRGNFPPRFSGLQFPNYSSELNVNALELDDSALYLCASSLGNQVGTQYFGPGTRLLVL.

The V and J genes are TRBV14 and TRBJ2-2, with D perhaps TRBD2 (5 bases). Germline V gene data show CDR1 as SGHDN and CDR2 as FVKESK. CDR3 size: 13 residues. V lost 1 base to trimming and J lost 5 bases, with 5 bases between them. The CDR3 loop is CASSQGGTGELFF. CDR3 sequence (DNA): TGTGCCAGCAGCCAAGGAGGGACCGGGGAGCTGTTTTTT.

The chain joins TRBV7-7 to TRBJ2-2; D is uncertain. This CDR3 spans 18 amino acids. Trimming took 5 bases from V and 9 from J, leaving 28 bases between them. Germline CDR1 is SSHAT and CDR2 is FNYEAQ (reference sequence). The CDR3 is CASSTIPQTPYAPRELFF. As DNA, the CDR3 is TGTGCCAGCAGCACAATTCCCCAGACACCTTACGCGCCCCGGGAGCTGTTTTTT.

The V and J genes are TRBV6-1 and TRBJ2-6, with a possible D match to TRBD2 (6 bases). This CDR3 spans 19 amino acids. V gave up 2 bases and J gave up 0 bases, with 17 bases separating them. Germline-derived CDR1 and CDR2 are MNHNS and SASEGT. Here the CDR3 DNA reads TGTGCCAGCAGTGAAAAGGGGCTACACGGGGGCTCTGGGGCCAACGTCCTGACTTTC. This encodes CASSEKGLHGGSGANVLTF.

The rearrangement joins TRBV5-4 to TRBJ1-1, with 9 bases fitting TRBD1. This CDR3 has 17 residues. Germline CDR1 is SGHNT and CDR2 is YYREEE (reference sequence). The ends lost 0 bases at V and 5 bases at J; junction bases unmatched: 11. CDR3 DNA sequence: TGTGCCAGCAGCTTGGGGGGACAGGGTTCGGCTGGGACTGAAGCTTTCTTT. Amino acids: CASSLGGQGSAGTEAFF.

This chain uses TRBV15 with TRBJ2-7; 9 nucleotides line up with TRBD2. The J segment lost 2 bases and the V segment lost 1 base, leaving 3 bases of the junction unmatched. The CDR3 runs to 15 residues. In germline, CDR1 is LNHNV, CDR2 YYDKDF (reference sequence). In DNA, the CDR3 is TGTGCCACCAGCAGAGCGGCTAGCGGGGCCTACGAGCAGTACTTC. As protein: CATSRAASGAYEQYF.

Only one count was recorded for this clone. V and J are TRBV12-3 or TRBV12-4 and TRBJ1-1, with a tentative D call TRBD1 (5 bases). CDR3 length: 12 residues. The germline V and J ends were trimmed by 4 bases and 8 bases, with 11 bases remaining between them. CDR3 in amino acids: CASSYSRTEAFF. CDR3 coding DNA: TGTGCCAGCAGTTACTCTCGGACAGAAGCTTTCTTT.

The V and J genes are TRBV2 and TRBJ1-3; possibly TRBD1 for D (6 bases). This CDR3 is built from 13 residues. Trimming cost V 5 bases and J 4 bases, with 9 bases left between them. In germline, CDR1 is SNHLY, CDR2 FYNNEI. CDR3 loop: CASSSGVGNTIYF. The CDR3 bases are TGTGCCAGCAGTTCAGGGGTAGGAAACACCATATATTTT.

The genes are TRBV9 and TRBJ2-3; 11 nucleotides line up with TRBD2. J gave up 4 bases and V 4 bases, and 5 bases lay outside the gene matches. Germline V gives CDR1 SGDLS, CDR2 YYNGEE. The CDR3 is 15 residues long. The CDR3 DNA reads as TGTGCCAGCAGCCGTAGCGGGGGGGCCGCAGATACGCAGTATTTT. Translation gives CASSRSGGAADTQYF.

The chain combines TRBV24-1 with TRBJ2-1, with TRBD2 matching over 10 bases. The V and J ends lost 4 bases and 15 bases, in that order; junction bases with no gene match: 14. Germline CDR1 is KGHDR and CDR2 is SFDVKD. The length of the CDR3 is 15 residues. Here the CDR3 reads CATSDQGAKRGGPFF. Here the CDR3 DNA reads TGTGCCACCAGTGACCAAGGGGCAAAGCGGGGGGGCCCGTTCTTC.

This chain links TRBV24-1 with TRBJ2-1; 9 nucleotides match TRBD2. J lost 6 bases, V lost 4 bases, and 9 bases had no gene match. Germline CDR1 is KGHDR and CDR2 is SFDVKD. The CDR3 extends over 16 amino acids. DNA of the CDR3: TGTGCCACCAGTGACCTTAGCGGGGGAGAGAGCAATGAGCAGTTCTTC. This sequence encodes CATSDLSGGESNEQFF.

The V gene is TRBV29-1, the J gene TRBJ1-2; TRBD1 aligns across 7 bases. After removal of 4 bases from V and 2 bases from J, the junction contained 7 bases not matched to a gene. The CDR3 extends over 14 amino acids. Germline V CDR1 and CDR2: SQVTM, ANQGSEA. The CDR3 coding sequence is TGCAGCGTTGGACGGACAGGAGGGAACTATGGCTACACCTTC. Translating it yields CSVGRTGGNYGYTF.

As regards this clone: The junction differs from germline at one of its ends, possibly a read error. The chain combines TRBV5-1 with TRBJ2-7; D possibly corresponds to TRBD1 (6 bases). Germline CDR1 reads SGHRS; CDR2 reads YFSETQ. The CDR3 loop spans 14 amino acids. The chain's CDR3 is CASSSLGAAYVQYF. CDR3 sequence (DNA): TGCGCCAGCAGCTCCCTGGGGGCCGCCTACGTGCAGTACTTC.

This chain uses TRBV5-6 with TRBJ1-2, with D perhaps TRBD1 (6 bases). The V gene's germline CDR1 is SGHDT and CDR2 YYEEEE. The CDR3 has 14 residues. V lost 4 bases to trimming and J lost 2 bases, with 12 bases between them. The CDR3 region has the DNA TGTGCCAGCAGCCGCTACAGGGAGAACTATGGCTACACCTTC. As protein: CASSRYRENYGYTF.

The rearrangement joins TRBV6-1 to TRBJ1-3; D is ambiguous. The length of the CDR3 is 15 residues. Trimming shortened V by 3 bases and J by 0 bases, and 9 bases separated the two germline ends. The germline CDR1 and CDR2 sequences are MNHNS and SASEGT. For the CDR3, the DNA is TGTGCCAGCAGTGAGGTCAGTTACTCTGGAAACACCATATATTTT. It specifies CASSEVSYSGNTIYF.

This chain joins TRBV5-4 and TRBJ2-7; 7 bases align to TRBD1. This CDR3 spans 15 amino acids. The germline V gene has CDR1 SGHNT and CDR2 YYREEE (reference sequence). The V segment lost 2 bases and the J segment 5 bases; nucleotides outside the gene matches: 10. The CDR3: CASSFQTGLRHEQYF. The CDR3 DNA is TGTGCCAGCAGCTTCCAGACAGGGCTGAGGCACGAGCAGTACTTC. Combining the CDR3 with reference TRBV5-4 and TRBJ2-7 gives the whole variable domain ETGVTQSPTHLIKTRGQQVTLRCSSQSGHNTVSWYQQALGQGPQFIFQYYREEENGRGNFPPRFSGLQFPNYSSELNVNALELDDSALYLCASSFQTGLRHEQYFGPGTRLTVT.

The chain couples TRBV6-1 to TRBJ1-2, with a tentative D call TRBD1 (6 bases). Germline assignment: CDR1 MNHNS and CDR2 SASEGT. The CDR3 loop spans 15 amino acids. V dropped 0 bases and J dropped 8 bases, with 16 bases sitting between them. CDR3 in amino acids: CASSEALLGAQGYTF. The CDR3 coding sequence is TGTGCCAGCAGTGAAGCGCTTCTGGGGGCGCAAGGCTACACCTTC.

The chain links TRBV11-3 to TRBJ2-5; 13 bases line up with TRBD2. The length of the CDR3 is 17 residues. The ends lost 5 bases at V and 4 bases at J; junction bases unmatched: 10. Germline CDR1 and CDR2: SGHNT and YENEEA. Written as DNA, the CDR3 is TGTGCCAGCAGCGTTAAGACTAGCGGGGGGTTGGGAGAGACCCAGTACTTC. Translation gives CASSVKTSGGLGETQYF. The complete variable domain, with remaining parts taken from reference TRBV11-3 and TRBJ2-5, reads EAGVVQSPRYKIIEKKQPVAFWCNPISGHNTLYWYLQNLGQGPELLIRYENEEAVDDSQLPKDRFSAERLKGVDSTLKIQPAELGDSAVYLCASSVKTSGGLGETQYFGPGTRLLVL.

This chain joins TRBV7-6 and TRBJ1-1, with TRBD1 matching 7 bases. The germline V gene encodes CDR1 SGHVS and CDR2 FNYEAQ. With V trimmed by 5 bases and J by 2 bases, 5 bases remained unmatched. The CDR3 runs to 14 residues. The CDR3 nucleotides are TGTGCCAGCAGCGTCGGACAGGTTAACACTGAAGCTTTCTTT. It specifies CASSVGQVNTEAFF.

The CDR3, as DNA: TGTGCCAGTAACAGAGACACTGAAGCTTTCTTT. As protein: CASNRDTEAFF. The chain carries TRBV19 and TRBJ1-1; D not resolved. V dropped 7 bases and J dropped 3 bases, with 6 bases sitting between them. Per the germline V gene, CDR1 is LNHDA and CDR2 is SQIVND (reference sequence). This CDR3 comprises 11 residues.